A selection of T cell receptor beta chains follows, all from one sample in a study of breast tumors, draining lymph nodes, adjacent tissues. TCRdb ran MiXCR on the multiplex PCR reads and lists one entry per CDR3 protein. The sample contains 15,000 or so distinct CDR3 sequences, around 70% of which appear only once. Input material: tumor-adjacent breast tissue. These receptor sequences come from a female donor with breast cancer. Some clones in this sample may be carry-over from other donors' samples. Both conserved end residues are part of each CDR3. Fields, in order: V gene, clone size, J gene, D gene, CDR3 protein, CDR3 DNA. D genes are given only for firm matches. Expanded clones get a size class; other rows say once, few or many, or leave the size out.

TRBV20-1,-,TRBJ2-7,-,CSAIRASDEQYF,TGCAGTGCTATCAGGGCGAGCGACGAGCAGTACTTC
TRBV29-1,-,TRBJ1-6,-,CSVGWDGSPLHF,TGCAGCGTTGGCTGGGACGGTTCACCCCTCCACTTT
TRBV5-1,-,TRBJ2-2,-,CASSWGRYTGELFF,TGCGCCAGCAGCTGGGGGAGATACACCGGGGAGCTGTTTTTT
TRBV10-1,-,TRBJ2-2,TRBD1,CASSPSGRGRTGELFF,TGCGCCAGTAGCCCTTCGGGAAGGGGGCGAACCGGGGAGCTGTTTTTT
TRBV6-5,-,TRBJ2-1,TRBD2,CASSTRLAGSNEQFF,TGTGCCAGCAGTACCCGACTAGCGGGTAGCAATGAGCAGTTCTTC
TRBV11-2,many,TRBJ2-7,-,CASSPGQFSYEQYF,TGTGCCAGCAGCCCCGGACAGTTCTCCTACGAGCAGTACTTC
TRBV7-2,-,TRBJ2-1,TRBD2,CASRGGSWAYNEQFF,TGTGCCAGCAGGGGGGGGAGTTGGGCCTACAATGAGCAGTTCTTC
TRBV11-2,-,TRBJ2-1,-,CASRGNNEQFF,TGTGCCAGCAGGGGAAATAATGAGCAGTTCTTC
TRBV7-9,-,TRBJ1-4,TRBD1,CASSLGTGGFSNEKLFF,TGTGCCAGCAGCTTAGGGACAGGGGGCTTCTCTAATGAAAAACTGTTTTTT
TRBV5-1,many,TRBJ2-7,-,CASSLILSGEQLYEQYF,TGCGCCAGCAGCTTGATATTGTCGGGAGAGCAACTCTACGAGCAGTACTTC
TRBV2,-,TRBJ1-2,-,CASSVGGERGYTF,TGTGCCAGCAGTGTAGGAGGAGAGCGTGGCTACACCTTC
TRBV11-2,medium-sized,TRBJ2-1,-,CATHRDTYNEQFF,TGTGCCACCCACCGGGACACCTACAATGAGCAGTTCTTC
TRBV20-1,-,TRBJ2-3,TRBD2,CSASGTSGSADTQYF,TGCAGTGCTTCCGGGACTAGCGGGAGCGCAGATACGCAGTATTTT
TRBV29-1,-,TRBJ2-5,-,CSVGATAGTQYF,TGCAGCGTTGGGGCAACCGCCGGGACCCAGTACTTC